This TCR beta chain emerged from a study of blood T cell repertoires in COVID-19. About the research overall: COVID-19 samples from acute and convalescent phases originated in the United States, Italy and Spain.

The study drew participants aged about 18 to 90 years from under 30 US areas. Cohorts were determined from participant-reported clinical history. Per the germline V gene, CDR1 is MNHEY and CDR2 is SVGAGI. The CDR3 is 12 amino acids. The V and J ends lost 9 bases and 0 bases, in that order; junction bases with no gene match: 2. As regards this clone: The identical CDR3 is also encoded by other nucleotide sequences in the sample.

The assay was immunoSEQ multiplex PCR, and TCRdb's table has in-frame clones only and misses some. Seen here are some 530,000 clones, approximately 90% observed once, and the top ten hold around 8%. The sample consisted of PBMCs or T cells enriched from blood (not recorded which). This TCR was sampled from a woman aged 55-70 years who had recovered from COVID-19. This chain links TRBV6-5 with TRBJ2-7, with 7 nucleotides matching TRBD1. The CDR3 reads CASRDSSYEQYF. The CDR3 bases are TGTGCCAGTCGGGACAGCTCCTACGAGCAGTACTTC.